This T cell receptor beta chain was found in a study of cytomegalovirus exposure and HLA in healthy donors (dated by TCRdb to the late 2010s). Background on the whole study: An earlier analysis of roughly 500 of the donors reported roughly 300 Gb of sequence data and about 100 million unique TCR beta sequences from roughly 200 million T cells. Besides the first cohort of about 730 subjects, a separate validation cohort made up of over a hundred different subjects was used. Approximately 300 gigabases of sequencing data and around 88 million unique TCR sequences made up an early release that covered about 640 HLA-typed donors. The study used immunosequencing to profile the T cell repertoires of 600 to 850 subjects and linked those repertoires to cytomegalovirus serostatus. Rather than using new phenotypic data, the later analysis identified candidate immune exposures from TCR beta sequences and from how often those sequences occurred across donors. HLA typing covered class I and class II loci at four-digit resolution. An earlier analysis of approximately 580 of the donors used high-throughput TCR beta sequencing to judge whether each TCR beta V gene segment behaved as functional or pseudogenic. The study combined high-throughput TCR immunosequencing, statistical association of individual TCRs with disease status, and machine learning to predict cytomegalovirus infection status. Every repertoire in the discovery cohort had been generated on one and the same sequencing platform. The genetic ancestry cluster associated with self-reported Caucasian donors included roughly 84% of the roughly 400 genotyped donors. Because of strong linkage in the cohort, roughly five DR-DQ haplotypes were treated as single units for association and clustering. Across 300 to 500 genotyped donors of the cohort, an average of about 240,000 unique TCR beta nucleotide sequences per donor were sequenced, and about a sixth of those sequences were non-productive. The number of donors typed differed by locus, with roughly 629-640 for A, B, C, DRB1 and DQB1, roughly 520 for DQA1, under 610 for DPA1, and under 490 for DPB1. Donor age, sex, ethnicity and CMV serostatus were collected together with the repertoire data. The study aimed to test whether cataloging public T cell receptors could reveal signatures of past pathogen exposure. A later genetic analysis took genome-wide SNP genotypes for 398 of the 666 donors and used that subset as a discovery cohort. A later analysis re-examined previously published TCR beta repertoires from just over 650 donors and added high-resolution HLA genotyping to investigate patterns of TCR occurrence.

The full study reports these points: A further reported finding was that TCR beta sequences accurately predicted the HLA-A and HLA-B alleles for most subjects in the first cohort. When HLA alleles, especially DR and DQ, strongly co-occurred, attributing TCR associations to individual alleles was difficult. Some 15 rarely observed V segments, including chromosome 9 orphons, were excluded from the earlier analysis of 550 to 700 of the donors because counts were too low. Because the 87-base-pair reads could not distinguish some IMGT-functional V segments, including TRBV6-2 and TRBV6-3, those segments were excluded. In a later analysis, most CMV-associated TCR beta chains were found to appear HLA-restricted, with HLA associations seemingly driven largely by CMV exposure. Correlated functional status among segregating V segments might reflect linkage disequilibrium, but an unknown experimental factor could not be ruled out. A later genetic analysis reported fewer N-insertions in productive TCRs among donors in an Asian-associated ancestry cluster than the roughly 720-donor mean. Presence/absence analyses assumed roughly uniform sequencing depth across donors, an assumption that may not hold. At a false discovery rate of 0.05, a later analysis linked some 18,000 TCR beta sequences to specific HLA alleles. The authors suggested that the approach could potentially be extended to other disease states and immunological phenotypes. According to a later analysis, parvovirus B19, influenza, CMV and Epstein-Barr virus appeared linked to several top co-occurrence clusters. While some public TCRs were present in many individuals, most TCR sequences turned up only very rarely across donors. In an earlier analysis of about 550 of the donors, most TCR beta V segments were observed in productive rearrangements about 90% or about 30% of the time, broadly matching IMGT annotations. This cohort had only TCR beta chains sequenced, and the lack of alpha or paired-chain data limited which features could be detected. In a later analysis, HLA-associated TCR beta chains showed more clonal expansion and lower generation probabilities than non-associated chains that were equally common. The classifier was reported to diagnose cytomegalovirus status with high specificity and sensitivity in both the original and validation cohorts. Because some donors lacked HLA typing at each locus, the association tests relied only on the typed subset. In a later genetic analysis, a missense DCLRE1C variant was associated with V-gene and J-gene trimming of TCR beta chains, and the association was replicated in an independent cohort. A cluster of highly shared sequence variants was judged likely to be a technical artifact of the sequencing pipeline. The study listed 164 TCR beta chains as associated with cytomegalovirus. In a later analysis, TCR association rates were found to vary across HLA loci, with the most associated TCRs seen for DRB1 alleles and the fewest for HLA-C alleles. In vitro tests confirmed that three of the cytomegalovirus-associated TCR beta chains recognize cytomegalovirus antigens. CMV serostatus was the only immune exposure information available for the cohort.

The cohort was made up of roughly 670 healthy bone marrow donors. Cohort members were all nominally healthy when sampled, although unrecorded immune exposures were likely present. CMV serostatus was recorded as positive for roughly 300 and negative for about half of the 666 cohort members, whereas no CMV serostatus was recorded for the donor in question. Every donor gave a peripheral blood sample, and the peripheral blood mononuclear cells from that sample were used for TCR beta sequencing. Genomic DNA was extracted from the blood cell samples with the Qiagen DNeasy Blood Extraction Kit. This clone was observed a few times. The antigen this receptor binds is unknown. No clone much larger than this one lies a single base away; base qualities are absent. Via the germline V gene, CDR1 is ENHRY and CDR2 SYGVKD. The CDR3 numbers 12 residues from cysteine through phenylalanine. The entry retains the CDR3 DNA only, 36 bases that are in frame from base 1. V is reduced by 10 bases and J by 4 bases, leaving a spacing of 11 bases between them.

The library was prepared using the immunoSEQ multiplex PCR assay. For the multiplex PCR, a mixture combining 60 forward primers for TCR Vbeta segments and 13 reverse primers for TCR Jbeta segments was used. A multiplex PCR assay on genomic DNA amplified the CDR3 region of rearranged TCR beta genes. Amplified TCR beta libraries were sequenced as 87-base-pair reads on the Illumina HiSeq System. The authors processed their data as follows. Across the roughly 670 repertoires, a later analysis counted 78 million or so unique TCR beta chains, roughly 11 million of which were shared by at least two donors. To remove PCR and sequencing errors, raw reads were error-corrected and collapsed into unique sequences using a nearest-neighbor algorithm that merged closely related sequences. CDR3 sequences were aligned to IMGT reference sequences to assign V, D and J gene segments. For a sequence to be retained, at least a six-nucleotide match to both a V gene segment and a J gene segment was required. A rearrangement was called productive if the CDR3 had no stop codons and remained in frame with V and J, and every other rearrangement was called non-productive. Following IMGT convention, CDR3 was defined as the stretch from the second conserved V-encoded cysteine to the conserved J-encoded phenylalanine. The earlier analysis of 500 to 600 of the donors excluded sequences that lacked an unambiguous match to a single V gene segment. An earlier analysis of fewer than 650 of the donors classified V segments as functional when productive rearrangements were above 56.7% and as segregating when the standard deviation between donors was above 5%. To diagnose cytomegalovirus status from the catalog of TCR beta chain sequences, a statistical classification framework was built. In a later analysis, V and J genes were assigned by comparing TCR nucleotide sequences against IMGT/GENE-DB human TR gene sequences. Using the TCRdist pipeline, a later analysis assigned CDR3 sequences along with most-parsimonious VDJ recombination scenarios. A later analysis defined each TCR beta chain by its CDR3 amino acid sequence plus V-gene family, and excluded reads lacking a unique V-gene family. A later analysis removed over 500 highly shared, low-generation-probability nucleotide sequences to deal with suspected cross-contamination and a sequencing artifact. For each public chain, a later analysis derived a clonal expansion index from normalized ranks of inferred template counts within each repertoire. In a later analysis, generation probabilities were computed with a VDJ recombination model fitted to out-of-frame rearrangements, and the resulting probabilities were checked against IGoR. Hypergeometric tests were used in a later analysis to score TCR-TCR, TCR-HLA and TCR-CMV co-occurrence, with a repertoire-size bias correction applied to the TCR pairs. To estimate false discovery rates, a later analysis permuted the HLA or CMV assignments 20 times. In a later analysis, co-occurring TCRs were grouped with DBSCAN, and TCRdist sequence similarity was added when clustering was performed within HLA-allele-positive subsets. Co-occurrence clustering excluded repertoires with fewer than 30,000 or more than 120,000 public chains, plus five with anomalous nucleotide sharing. TCRdb carries this immuneACCESS record with in-frame sequences only. Its versions omit some clonotypes, under half of them owing to an unresolved V gene in the studies checked, with the rest unexplained. V, J and clone size derive from that table, while D and trimming were established from the DNA sequence. Across this sample there are about 140,000 clones, with 65% to 80% seen only once. The ten largest clonotypes hold over 1.5% of the sample.

The sequence joins TRBV10-3 to TRBJ2-1; the D gene cannot be named for sure. The sequencing sample was made of PBMCs. This sequence was found in a human donor in good health. The sequenced DNA is TGTGCCACCCTCTCCCTTTACAATGAGCAGTTCTTC. Its coded protein is CATLSLYNEQFF.